These T cell receptor beta chains were read from a single sample in a study of regulatory T cells in long-lasting Graves disease. TCRdb re-called the multiplex PCR reads with MiXCR, one entry per CDR3 protein. The sample holds around 400,000 distinct CDR3 sequences, 21% seen once. The sequenced sample was peripheral blood mononuclear cells (PBMCs), obtained when the disease was refractory, from a patient treated with antithyroid drugs. The receptors stem from a female donor with Graves disease. The CDR3 runs from the conserved cysteine through the conserved F or W. A D gene is named only where the DNA matches it firmly. Rows may omit the clone size; those that give it use once, few, many or a size class.

clone size	D gene	V gene	J gene	CDR3 protein	CDR3 DNA
many	-	TRBV2	TRBJ2-2	CASSHRTPNTGELFF	TGTGCCAGCAGTCACAGGACCCCCAACACCGGGGAGCTGTTTTTT
-	TRBD1	TRBV6-5	TRBJ1-5	CASSSQGPGVNQPQHF	TGTGCCAGCAGTTCACAGGGGCCTGGGGTAAATCAGCCCCAGCATTTT
many	-	TRBV20-1	TRBJ2-2	CSAHSGGGTGELFF	TGCAGTGCACATTCCGGGGGTGGGACCGGGGAGCTGTTTTTT
few	-	TRBV28	TRBJ2-1	CASSLGVSYNEQFF	TGTGCCAGCAGTTTAGGGGTTTCCTACAATGAGCAGTTCTTC
many	TRBD1	TRBV29-1	TRBJ2-5	CSASDRGQETQYF	TGCAGCGCCTCGGACAGGGGTCAAGAGACCCAGTACTTC
-	-	TRBV27	TRBJ2-2	CASSSGEVGELFF	TGTGCCAGCAGCTCAGGGGAGGTCGGGGAGCTGTTTTTT
many	TRBD1	TRBV2	TRBJ1-5	CASRAGDSHHNSNQPQHF	TGTGCCAGCAGGGCCGGGGACAGCCACCACAATAGCAATCAGCCCCAGCATTTT
many	-	TRBV12-3/TRBV12-4	TRBJ1-2	CASSGPGPRFGYTF	TGTGCCAGCAGTGGGCCGGGACCGCGATTTGGCTACACCTTC
many	-	TRBV28	TRBJ1-1	CASSLWRDTEAFF	TGTGCCAGCAGTTTATGGAGGGACACTGAAGCTTTCTTT
-	TRBD2	TRBV28	TRBJ2-1	CASSLGLAGGRNEQFF	TGTGCCAGCAGTCTCGGACTAGCGGGAGGTCGGAATGAGCAGTTCTTC
-	TRBD1	TRBV19	TRBJ1-2	CASSTGQGNGYTF	TGTGCCAGTAGTACGGGACAGGGAAACGGCTACACCTTC
many	TRBD1	TRBV12-3/TRBV12-4	TRBJ1-6	CASSQGDNSPLHF	TGTGCCAGCAGTCAGGGGGACAATTCACCCCTCCACTTT
many	-	TRBV15	TRBJ2-7	CATSRDPGKVYEQYF	TGTGCCACCAGCAGAGATCCGGGGAAGGTATACGAGCAGTACTTC
-	-	TRBV7-9	TRBJ2-5	CASSLRWGPGGTQYF	TGTGCCAGCAGCTTACGTTGGGGCCCCGGAGGGACCCAGTACTTC
many	TRBD2	TRBV6-5	TRBJ2-7	CASSYRGLADEQYF	TGTGCCAGCAGTTACCGTGGACTAGCGGACGAGCAGTACTTC
many	-	TRBV7-9	TRBJ2-7	CASSSGTTYEQYF	TGCGCCAGCAGCTCCGGGACAACCTACGAGCAGTACTTC
-	TRBD1	TRBV12-3/TRBV12-4	TRBJ1-5	CASSLRSGGASNQPQHF	TGTGCCAGCAGTTTACGGTCAGGGGGTGCTAGCAATCAGCCCCAGCATTTT
few	-	TRBV5-4	TRBJ2-1	CASSLVSSNEQFF	TGTGCCAGCAGCTTGGTAAGCTCCAATGAGCAGTTCTTC
many	-	TRBV6-1	TRBJ2-5	CASSEAFSYF	TGTGCCAGCAGTGAAGCGTTCTCGTACTTC
many	TRBD1	TRBV2	TRBJ1-1	CASRTGQGGYTEAFF	TGTGCCAGCAGAACCGGACAGGGGGGGTACACTGAAGCTTTCTTT
-	-	TRBV4-1	TRBJ2-2	CASSLTRWTGELFF	TGCGCCAGCAGCCTTACTAGATGGACCGGGGAGCTGTTTTTT
many	-	TRBV20-1	TRBJ2-5	CSALAAHQRGLSQETQYF	TGCAGTGCGCTCGCGGCACACCAACGGGGACTCAGCCAAGAGACCCAGTACTTC
-	TRBD2	TRBV6-2/TRBV6-3	TRBJ2-5	CASTRLAGSVGKETQYF	TGTGCCAGCACGCGACTAGCGGGCTCAGTGGGTAAAGAGACCCAGTACTTC
few	TRBD2	TRBV7-6	TRBJ2-1	CASSRTSQSYNEQFF	TGTGCCAGCAGCCGGACTAGCCAAAGTTACAATGAGCAGTTCTTC
many	TRBD2	TRBV27	TRBJ2-7	CASSFAGVYEQYF	TGTGCCAGCAGTTTCGCGGGAGTCTACGAGCAGTACTTC
many	-	TRBV6-1	TRBJ1-2	CASSEVIGVYGYTF	TGTGCCAGCAGTGAAGTGATAGGGGTCTATGGCTACACCTTC
few	-	TRBV5-5	TRBJ2-5	CASSFPRIETQYF	TGTGCCAGCAGCTTCCCCAGGATAGAGACCCAGTACTTC
-	-	TRBV15	TRBJ2-2	CATSRGSIDTGELFF	TGTGCCACCAGCAGAGGAAGTATCGACACCGGGGAGCTGTTTTTT
few	TRBD2	TRBV12-3/TRBV12-4	TRBJ2-2	CASSGGAGGDTGELFF	TGTGCCAGCAGTGGGGGAGCGGGAGGGGACACCGGGGAGCTGTTTTTT
many	TRBD2	TRBV27	TRBJ2-5	CASSLSPAGGLRETQYF	TGTGCCAGCAGTTTATCCCCCGCGGGGGGTTTGCGGGAGACCCAGTACTTC
-	TRBD1	TRBV5-1	TRBJ2-1	CASSPQQGISYNEQFF	TGCGCCAGCAGCCCTCAACAGGGGATCAGCTACAATGAGCAGTTCTTC
-	TRBD1	TRBV7-2	TRBJ2-7	CASSLGRQGKQSHF	TGTGCCAGCAGCTTGGGCCGACAGGGAAAACAATCGCATTTC
many	-	TRBV28	TRBJ1-2	CASSQKFRDIYGYTF	TGTGCCAGCAGCCAAAAATTCCGGGACATCTATGGCTACACCTTC
many	-	TRBV28	TRBJ1-1	CASRSDKEGRTEAFF	TGTGCCAGCAGGTCGGACAAGGAAGGGAGGACTGAAGCTTTCTTT
-	TRBD2	TRBV5-1	TRBJ2-5	CASSLQGTSGQETQYF	TGCGCCAGCAGCTTACAGGGGACTAGCGGACAAGAGACCCAGTACTTC
many	-	TRBV15	TRBJ2-6	CATSRDLSGANVLTF	TGTGCCACCAGCAGAGATCTTTCTGGGGCCAACGTCCTGACTTTC
few	TRBD2	TRBV5-1	TRBJ2-7	CASKGEPGEGGEQYF	TGTGCCAGCAAAGGGGAGCCTGGGGAGGGAGGAGAGCAGTACTTC
many	-	TRBV11-2	TRBJ2-5	CASSSVETQYF	TGTGCCAGCAGCTCGGTGGAGACCCAGTACTTC
few	TRBD1	TRBV5-1	TRBJ1-1	CASSSDRVNTEAFF	TGCGCCAGCAGTTCTGACAGGGTGAACACTGAAGCTTTCTTT
many	-	TRBV12-3/TRBV12-4	TRBJ2-5	CASSSREHPKSVQYF	TGTGCCAGCAGTTCCCGGGAGCATCCCAAGAGTGTCCAGTACTTC
-	-	TRBV18	TRBJ2-5	CASSPEERTQYF	TGTGCCAGCTCACCTGAGGAAAGGACCCAGTACTTC
many	-	TRBV2	TRBJ2-5	CASSEGGGRSQETQYF	TGTGCCAGCAGTGAAGGGGGTGGACGGAGCCAAGAGACCCAGTACTTC
many	-	TRBV20-1	TRBJ1-2	CSAVYQGNHYGYTF	TGCAGTGCTGTCTACCAGGGGAATCACTATGGCTACACCTTC
many	-	TRBV6-1	TRBJ1-5	CASSEFPDPNQPQHF	TGTGCCAGCAGTGAATTCCCAGATCCGAATCAGCCCCAGCATTTT
few	TRBD1	TRBV25-1	TRBJ2-7	CASSEFFLTGDESEQYF	TGTGCCAGCAGTGAATTTTTTTTGACAGGGGATGAATCCGAGCAGTACTTC
many	TRBD2	TRBV20-1	TRBJ2-7	CSASRQGLAAADF	TGCAGTGCTAGTCGGCAAGGACTAGCGGCCGCCGACTTC
-	-	TRBV13	TRBJ1-5	CASSSGGSEQHF	TGTGCCAGCAGCTCGGGAGGGTCCGAACAGCATTTT
-	-	TRBV5-1	TRBJ2-5	CASNEVGQETQYF	TGCGCCAGCAACGAGGTCGGGCAAGAGACCCAGTACTTC
many	TRBD1	TRBV6-1	TRBJ2-5	CASSPGDSAETQYF	TGTGCCAGCAGCCCTGGGGACAGCGCAGAGACCCAGTACTTC
-	-	TRBV3-1	TRBJ2-7	CASSLISSYEQYF	TGTGCCAGCAGCCTAATCAGCTCCTACGAGCAGTACTTC